Shown below are 16 T cell receptor beta chains from a single sample sequenced in a study of CD8 T cells in ankylosing spondylitis. No antigens are known for them. TCRdb re-derived calls from the 5' RACE reads in MiXCR, one entry per CDR3 protein. Here the sample spans around 480,000 distinct CDR3 sequences, 15% to 20% being singletons. Study conclusions and caveats: A motif in TCR beta, a set of under ten highly homologous variants, appeared characteristic of ankylosing spondylitis blood.

The sequenced material came from blood, either unsorted or a sorted T cell fraction (not recorded which). All receptors derive from a male donor with ankylosing spondylitis.

This sequence joins TRBV5-1 and TRBJ1-6; the match to TRBD1 covers 8 bases. The CDR3 spans 15 residues. CDR1 and CDR2 from the germline V gene are SGHRS and YFSETQ. V dropped 5 bases and J dropped 7; count of bases not matched to a gene: 8. CDR3 bases: TGCGCCAGCAGGACAGGGGTGTTGTGGAATTCACCCCTCCACTTT. The encoded protein is CASRTGVLWNSPLHF.

This clonotype has only a few counts. The rearrangement uses TRBV7-2 and TRBJ1-5; D is undetermined. V was pared by 3 bases and J by 0 bases, with 6 bases between. Germline values: CDR1 SGHTA, CDR2 FQGNSA. This CDR3 contains 14 residues. The CDR3: CASSFKYSNQPQHF. Written as DNA, the CDR3 is TGTGCCAGCAGCTTCAAGTATAGCAATCAGCCCCAGCATTTT.

This clonotype appeared a few times. The chain carries TRBV7-2 and TRBJ2-2, with D perhaps matching TRBD1 or TRBD2 (5 bases each). The germline CDR1 and CDR2 sequences are SGHTA and FQGNSA. There are 15 residues in the CDR3. The V gene lost 2 bases and the J gene lost 6 bases, with 13 bases spanning the gap. Written as DNA, the CDR3 is TGTGCCAGCAGCTTATACCAGGGAGCGTCCGGGGAGCTGTTTTTT. This sequence encodes CASSLYQGASGELFF. The variable domain in full, completed from reference TRBV7-2 and TRBJ2-2, reads GAGVSQSPSNKVTEKGKDVELRCDPISGHTALYWYRQSLGQGLEFLIYFQGNSAPDKSGLPSDRFSAERTGGSVSTLTIQRTQQEDSAVYLCASSLYQGASGELFFGEGSRLTVL.

This clonotype was detected a few times. The chain carries TRBV11-2 and TRBJ1-3; maybe TRBD1 (5 bases). V lost 6 bases and J lost 5, with 17 bases in between. The V gene's germline CDR1 is SGHAT and CDR2 FQNNGV. This CDR3 spans 15 amino acids. DNA of the CDR3: TGTGCCAGCAGTACCATCCGGGACCACCGAAACACCATATATTTT. Amino acids: CASSTIRDHRNTIYF. The entire variable domain, with the rest obtained from reference TRBV11-2 and TRBJ1-3, is as follows: EAGVAQSPRYKIIEKRQSVAFWCNPISGHATLYWYQQILGQGPKLLIQFQNNGVVDDSQLPKDRFSAERLKGVDSTLKIQPAKLEDSAVYLCASSTIRDHRNTIYFGEGSWLTVV.

The chain is built from TRBV5-6 and TRBJ2-4, with D tentatively TRBD1 or TRBD2 (6 bases each). Germline loops: CDR1 SGHDT, CDR2 YYEEEE. Trimming shortened V by 4 bases and J by 14 bases, and 13 bases separated the two germline ends. This CDR3 contains 11 residues. CDR3 in DNA: TGTGCCAGCAGCCAGAAGGGGGGAGAGTACTTC. It encodes CASSQKGGEYF. Based on the CDR3 plus reference TRBV5-6 and TRBJ2-4, the full variable domain is DAGVTQSPTHLIKTRGQQVTLRCSPKSGHDTVSWYQQALGQGPQFIFQYYEEEERQRGNFPDRFSGHQFPNYSSELNVNALLLGDSALYLCASSQKGGEYFGAGTRLSVL.

This chain connects TRBV3-1 to TRBJ1-5; the D is unclear. Looked up from germline, CDR1 is LGHDT and CDR2 is YNNKEL (reference sequence). The V end was cut by 1 base, the J end by 4 bases, with 11 bases between. The CDR3 is made up of 15 amino acids. The CDR3 DNA sequence: TGTGCCAGCAGCCAAGTGTCGGGGAGGAATCAGCCCCAGCATTTT. It encodes CASSQVSGRNQPQHF.

This clonotype occurred many times. The chain links TRBV11-2 to TRBJ2-2; 8 nucleotides line up with TRBD2. Germline loops: CDR1 SGHAT, CDR2 FQNNGV. V gave up 5 bases and J gave up 3 bases; unmatched junction bases: 8. The CDR3 is 16 residues long. Here the CDR3 reads CASSPSTSAYTGELFF. In nucleotides, the CDR3 is TGTGCCAGCAGCCCCTCGACTAGCGCTTACACCGGGGAGCTGTTTTTT.

This sequence joins TRBV2 and TRBJ1-1; the D gene is possibly TRBD1 (5 bases). Germline values: CDR1 SNHLY, CDR2 FYNNEI. The CDR3 is 13 residues long. With 8 bases removed from V and 3 bases from J, the gap between germline ends came to 13 bases. The CDR3, as DNA: TGTGCCAGCTTGGGACGGAGGGACACTGAAGCTTTCTTT. Translated: CASLGRRDTEAFF.

The V call is TRBV11-2, the J call TRBJ1-1; TRBD1 might be the D (6 bases). V was pared by 5 bases and J by 6 bases, with 13 bases between. The CDR3 is 13 amino acids. The germline gives CDR1 SGHAT, CDR2 FQNNGV. This CDR3 is CASSPLQGSEAFF. As DNA, the CDR3 is TGTGCCAGCAGCCCATTACAGGGTTCTGAAGCTTTCTTT.

This chain links TRBV20-1 with TRBJ1-4; unclear D gene. The V end was cut by 3 bases, the J end by 0 bases, with 11 bases between. The CDR3 length is 15 residues. CDR1 is DFQATT and CDR2 is SNEGSKA in the germline V gene (reference sequence). As DNA, the CDR3 is TGCAGTGCTAGCGGGATGGAGCCAACTAATGAAAAACTGTTTTTT. Protein product: CSASGMEPTNEKLFF.

V gene TRBV3-1 combines with J gene TRBJ1-4; no definite D call. V lost 3 bases, J lost 0 bases, and 8 bases lay in between. CDR3 length: 15 amino acids. Germline V gene sequence: CDR1 LGHDT, CDR2 YNNKEL (reference sequence). The CDR3 spells CASSQVISTNEKLFF. DNA of the CDR3: TGTGCCAGCAGCCAGGTTATCTCAACTAATGAAAAACTGTTTTTT.

This clonotype has just a few counts. The chain recombines TRBV27 with TRBJ1-2; D perhaps matches TRBD1 (6 bases). This CDR3 region has 15 residues. V dropped 2 bases and J dropped 2 bases, with 12 bases sitting between them. The germline gives CDR1 MNHEY, CDR2 SMNVEV (reference sequence). CDR3: CASSLLGGTNYGYTF. The CDR3 DNA reads TGTGCCAGCAGTTTACTAGGGGGGACCAACTATGGCTACACCTTC.

The chain is built from TRBV24-1 and TRBJ1-5; D gene uncertain. Per germline, CDR1 KGHDR and CDR2 SFDVKD. The V gene lost 3 bases and the J gene lost 0 bases, with 11 bases spanning the gap. The CDR3 is 16 residues long. The CDR3 nucleotides are TGTGCCACCAGTGATCATATGACGGGTAGCAATCAGCCCCAGCATTTT. This sequence encodes CATSDHMTGSNQPQHF.

The chain couples TRBV19 to TRBJ2-5, with a weak D call TRBD2 (5 bases). Germline CDR1 is LNHDA and CDR2 is SQIVND (reference sequence). Trimming cost V 9 bases and J 3 bases, with 14 bases left between them. The CDR3 is 13 amino acids. Here the CDR3 reads CASSLRGKETQYF. The CDR3 coding sequence is TGTGCCAGCAGCTTACGGGGAAAAGAGACCCAGTACTTC.

The sample holds a few counts of this clonotype. V and J are TRBV5-1 and TRBJ2-1; 11 nucleotides match TRBD2. The germline CDR1 and CDR2 sequences are SGHRS and YFSETQ. This CDR3 comprises 19 residues. Trimming removed 5 bases from V and 0 bases from J; junction bases left unmatched: 13. The CDR3 sequence is CASSPRGASGGSSYNEQFF. The DNA of the CDR3 is TGCGCCAGCAGTCCCAGGGGGGCTAGCGGGGGGAGCTCCTACAATGAGCAGTTCTTC.

CDR3 loop: CATSDNGQGQETQYF. Written as DNA, the CDR3 is TGTGCCACCAGTGACAACGGACAGGGACAAGAGACCCAGTACTTC. The rearrangement links TRBV24-1 to TRBJ2-5; 8 nucleotides line up with TRBD1. Germline-derived CDR1 and CDR2 are KGHDR and SFDVKD. J lost 2 bases, V lost 4 bases, and 5 bases had no gene match. This CDR3 contains 15 residues.